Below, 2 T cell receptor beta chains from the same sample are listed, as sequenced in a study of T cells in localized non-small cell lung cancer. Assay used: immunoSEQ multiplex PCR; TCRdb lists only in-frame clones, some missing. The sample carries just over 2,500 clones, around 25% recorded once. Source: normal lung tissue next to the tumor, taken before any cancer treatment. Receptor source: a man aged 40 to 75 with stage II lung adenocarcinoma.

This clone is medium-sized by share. CDR3 bases: TGTGCCAGCAGTTTAGAACGGGGACTCCCTGACATTCAGTACTTC. Translation gives CASSLERGLPDIQYF. The V and J genes are TRBV28 and TRBJ2-4, with D possibly being TRBD2 (6 bases). The V and J ends lost 2 bases and 8 bases respectively, with 16 bases between them. Germline V gene data show CDR1 as MDHEN and CDR2 as SYDVKM. The CDR3 is made up of 15 amino acids.

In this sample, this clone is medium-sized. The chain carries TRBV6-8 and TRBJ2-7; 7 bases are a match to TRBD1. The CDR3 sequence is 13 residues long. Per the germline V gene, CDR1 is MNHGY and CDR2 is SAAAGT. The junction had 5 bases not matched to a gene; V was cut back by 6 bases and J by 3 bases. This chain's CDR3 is CASRSGQFYEQYV. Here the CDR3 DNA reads TGTGCCAGCAGATCGGGACAGTTCTACGAGCAGTACGTC.